This T cell receptor beta chain was obtained from a study of blood T cell repertoires in COVID-19. Overall study: Sources were T cells, B-cell-depleted T cells, or PBMCs; the material itself was cDNA or gDNA.

Source study methods: Estimation of nucleated cell counts relied on the amplification of reference gene primers. Clones were read by immunoSEQ multiplex PCR, and TCRdb kept only the in-frame ones, dropping some. D and trimming come from the DNA, and the V and J calls and clone size come from that table. The sample yields a few hundred thousand clones, about 86% seen once. The CDR3 is made up of 13 amino acids. Trimming took 0 bases from V and 5 from J, leaving 5 bases between them. In germline, CDR1 is SGHRS, CDR2 YFSETQ. Sequencing was performed on peripheral blood. V and J are TRBV5-1 and TRBJ2-2; D unresolved. The source is a woman aged 25-40 years who had recovered from COVID-19. The CDR3 coding sequence is TGCGCCAGCAGCTTGGGTCAGACCGGGGAGCTGTTTTTT. It is translated as CASSLGQTGELFF.